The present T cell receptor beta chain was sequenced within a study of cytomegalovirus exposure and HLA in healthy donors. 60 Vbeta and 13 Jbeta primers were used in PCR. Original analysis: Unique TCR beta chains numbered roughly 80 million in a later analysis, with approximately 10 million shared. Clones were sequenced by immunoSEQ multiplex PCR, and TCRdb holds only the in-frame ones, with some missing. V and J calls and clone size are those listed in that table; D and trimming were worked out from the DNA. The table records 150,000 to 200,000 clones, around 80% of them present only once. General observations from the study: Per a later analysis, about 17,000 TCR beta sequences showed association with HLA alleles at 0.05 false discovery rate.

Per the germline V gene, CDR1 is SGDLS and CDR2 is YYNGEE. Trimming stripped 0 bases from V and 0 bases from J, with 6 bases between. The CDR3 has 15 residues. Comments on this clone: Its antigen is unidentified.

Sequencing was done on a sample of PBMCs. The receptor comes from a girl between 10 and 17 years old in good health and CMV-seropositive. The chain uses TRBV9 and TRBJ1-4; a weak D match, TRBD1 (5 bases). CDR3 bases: TGTGCCAGCAGCGTAGGGGGGGCAACTAATGAAAAACTGTTTTTT. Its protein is CASSVGGATNEKLFF.